A single T cell receptor (beta chain) is shown here with its context. Its antigen is undetermined. These data belong to a study of response to subunit inactivated influenza vaccine. Study-level points and caveats: Authors suggested seasonal influenza vaccinations each recruit few new T cells.

TCRdb redid the calling of the RT-PCR reads with MiXCR, one entry per CDR3 protein. The sample yields around 530,000 distinct CDR3 sequences, about 15% seen once. Trimming removed 3 bases from V and 5 bases from J, with 10 bases in between. Germline V gene sequence: CDR1 KGHSH, CDR2 LQKENI. The CDR3 consists of 13 residues. This sequence originates from a man aged 50 to 69 who received an inactivated influenza vaccine. The chain employs TRBV18 and TRBJ2-5; no firm D call. Sequenced material: CD4+ T cells sorted from PBMCs, taken less than 30 months after vaccination. CDR3 nucleotides: TGTGCCAGCTCACCGATCTCGTGGGAGACCCAGTACTTC. It yields the protein CASSPISWETQYF.